The sequence of this T cell receptor (beta chain) was determined in a study of cytomegalovirus exposure and HLA in healthy donors. Study observations and caveats: Later analysis reportedly placed an Asian-associated ancestry cluster below the roughly 680-donor mean in N-insertions. Trimming of TCR beta V- and J-genes showed a link, identified in a later analysis, to a missense DCLRE1C variant.

The PCR had 60 Vbeta and 13 Jbeta primers. Profiling relied on immunoSEQ multiplex PCR, and the TCRdb table lists in-frame clones only, not all of them. Here the sample spans about 90,000 clones, roughly 58% being singletons. The length of the CDR3 is 16 residues. The V gene lost 7 bases and the J gene lost 7 bases, with 20 bases spanning the gap. CDR1 and CDR2 from the germline V gene are SNHLY and FYNNEI. Worth noting for this clone: Its matching antigen is unknown.

The sequenced sample consisted of PBMCs. The chain has TRBV2 and TRBJ1-6; weak D call: TRBD1 (5 bases). This TCR was recovered from a woman aged 25 to 39 in good health and CMV-seropositive. The CDR3 sequence is CASTWGSPTMNSPLHF. CDR3 DNA: TGTGCCAGCACCTGGGGCAGCCCTACGATGAATTCACCCCTCCACTTT.